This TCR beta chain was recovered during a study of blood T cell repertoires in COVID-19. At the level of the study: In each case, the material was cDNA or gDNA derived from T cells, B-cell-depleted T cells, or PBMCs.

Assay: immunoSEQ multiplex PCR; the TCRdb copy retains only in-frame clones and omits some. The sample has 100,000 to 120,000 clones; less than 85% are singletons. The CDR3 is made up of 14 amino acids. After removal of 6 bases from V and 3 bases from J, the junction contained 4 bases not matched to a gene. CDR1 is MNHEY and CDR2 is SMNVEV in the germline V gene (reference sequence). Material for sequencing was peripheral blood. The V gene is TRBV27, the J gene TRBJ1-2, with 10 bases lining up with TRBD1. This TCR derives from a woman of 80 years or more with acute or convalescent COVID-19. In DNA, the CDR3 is TGTGCCAGCAGCAAGGACAGGGGGTACTATGGCTACACCTTC. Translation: CASSKDRGYYGYTF.